Below are 20 T cell receptor beta chains sequenced from a single sample in a study of blood T cell repertoires in COVID-19. Here immunoSEQ multiplex PCR was the method, and the copy in TCRdb shows in-frame clones only, minus some. The data hold fewer than 150,000 clones, with 70% to 85% observed a single time. Specimen: peripheral blood. These receptor sequences come from a woman aged 80 or over in a cohort sampled during active or convalescent COVID-19.

V and J are TRBV3-1 (or the pseudogene TRBV3-2) and TRBJ2-1; 10 bases agree with TRBD2. Trimming at V came to 1 base and at J to 8 bases, leaving 8 bases not matched to a gene. The germline gives CDR1 LGHDT, CDR2 YNNKEL (reference sequence). The CDR3 totals 16 residues. CDR3 coding DNA: TGTGCCAGCAGCCAAGCTTCCAGCGGGGGGGCCCATGAGCAGTTCTTC. Translating gives CASSQASSGGAHEQFF.

The chain has TRBV10-3 and TRBJ2-5, with D tentatively TRBD1 (6 bases). Germline V gene lookup returns CDR1 ENHRY and CDR2 SYGVKD. Between the trimmed V and J ends, which lost 0 bases and 1 base, there was a span of 6 bases. The CDR3 is 14 residues long. As DNA, the CDR3 is TGTGCCATCAGTGAGTCGGACAGCCAAGAGACCCAGTACTTC. Protein: CAISESDSQETQYF.

V is TRBV2 and J is TRBJ2-7, with 7 nucleotides matching TRBD1. V was clipped by 6 bases and J by 6 bases; unmatched bases: 8. The CDR3 is 13 residues long. The V gene's germline CDR1 is SNHLY and CDR2 FYNNEI. DNA of the CDR3: TGTGCCAGCAGCGCTGACAGGGTCAGCGAGCAGTACGTC. Its protein product is CASSADRVSEQYV.

This clone appeared a single time. V is TRBV5-1 and J is TRBJ1-1; 9 bases map to TRBD1. Looked up from germline, CDR1 is SGHRS and CDR2 is YFSETQ. The CDR3 totals 15 residues. Unmatched junction bases numbered 4, after V lost 3 bases and J lost 1 base. CDR3 in amino acids: CASSSRGQGNTEAFF. The CDR3 bases are TGCGCCAGCAGCTCCCGGGGACAGGGGAACACTGAAGCTTTCTTT.

The gene calls are TRBV11-2 and TRBJ2-5, with D possibly TRBD2 on 7 matching bases. The CDR3 is 15 residues long. The germline gives CDR1 SGHAT, CDR2 FQNNGV. V was cut by 1 base and J by 5 bases, with 14 bases left in between. CDR3 sequence (DNA): TGTGCCAGCAGCTTAGTCGGGGGGCTTATGGAGACCCAGTACTTC. This gives the protein CASSLVGGLMETQYF.

The chain recombines TRBV7-9 with TRBJ2-7; 8 positions match TRBD1. Germline CDR1 is SEHNR and CDR2 is FQNEAQ (reference sequence). Trimming removed 8 bases from V and 5 bases from J; junction bases left unmatched: 8. The CDR3 is 13 amino acids. CDR3 DNA: TGTGCCAGCGGTGTCCAGGGGGCGGACGAGCAGTACTTC. Amino acids: CASGVQGADEQYF.

This sequence joins TRBV6-6 and TRBJ1-2; D not certain. V lost 4 bases and J lost 6, with 12 bases in between. The CDR3 extends over 13 amino acids. Germline V gives CDR1 MNHNY, CDR2 SVGAGI (reference sequence). CDR3 DNA sequence: TGTGCCAGCAGTTCCGGGGTAACGGATGGCTACACCTTC. It encodes CASSSGVTDGYTF.

Worth noting for this clone: Other DNA sequences from this sample encode an identical CDR3 as well. This sequence joins TRBV12-3 or TRBV12-4 and TRBJ1-1; D is uncertain. The CDR3 covers 13 residues. Trimming left V 1 base short and J 2 bases short, with 5 bases between. Here the CDR3 reads CASSLGQNTEAFF. As DNA, the CDR3 is TGTGCCAGCAGTTTAGGACAAAACACTGAAGCTTTCTTT.

The gene calls are TRBV18 and TRBJ1-1; D is unclear. The germline V gene encodes CDR1 KGHSH and CDR2 LQKENI. The V end was cut by 3 bases, the J end by 0 bases, with 5 bases between. This CDR3 is 13 amino acids long. The CDR3 region has the DNA TGTGCCAGCTCACCGGCCATGAACACTGAAGCTTTCTTT. Its protein is CASSPAMNTEAFF.

The chain is built from TRBV28 and TRBJ1-6; D not resolved. V shed 6 bases and J shed 8 bases, with 14 bases lying between them. This CDR3 region has 14 residues. CDR1 is MDHEN and CDR2 is SYDVKM in the germline V gene. CDR3 nucleotides: TGTGCCAGCAGCTTAGGGCTGTTCGATTCACCCCTCCACTTT. Translating gives CASSLGLFDSPLHF.

V usage is TRBV6-5 and J usage is TRBJ1-2, with no clear D. CDR3 length equals 11 residues. The V and J ends lost 6 bases and 7 bases respectively, with 9 bases between them. Germline-derived CDR1 and CDR2 are MNHEY and SVGAGI. The CDR3 region is CASRQWFGYTF. CDR3 in DNA: TGTGCCAGCAGACAGTGGTTTGGCTACACCTTC.

The chain recombines TRBV5-1 with TRBJ2-1; TRBD2 matches at 10 bases. From germline, CDR1 is SGHRS and CDR2 YFSETQ. The V gene end was trimmed by 0 bases and the J gene end by 4 bases; junction bases not matched to a gene: 4. This CDR3 comprises 16 residues. CDR3 protein: CASSLVASGGYNEQFF. CDR3 sequence (DNA): TGCGCCAGCAGCTTGGTTGCTAGCGGGGGATACAATGAGCAGTTCTTC. Supplemented by reference TRBV5-1 and TRBJ2-1, the full variable domain reads KAGVTQTPRYLIKTRGQQVTLSCSPISGHRSVSWYQQTPGQGLQFLFEYFSETQRNKGNFPGRFSGRQFSNSRSEMNVSTLELGDSALYLCASSLVASGGYNEQFFGPGTRLTVL.

CDR3 nucleotide sequence: TGCGCCAGCAGCTTGTACGGGGCTGGAAACACCATATATTTT. Translating it yields CASSLYGAGNTIYF. This sequence joins TRBV5-1 and TRBJ1-3; D unresolved. Germline lookup yields CDR1 SGHRS and CDR2 YFSETQ. The CDR3 totals 14 residues. V gave up 1 base and J gave up 2 bases, with 7 bases separating them.

In this sample, this clone turned up a few times. This specimen includes other DNA sequences encoding the same CDR3. This rearrangement joins TRBV5-1 to TRBJ2-2; D might be TRBD1 (6 bases). This CDR3 has 15 residues. CDR1 is SGHRS and CDR2 is YFSETQ in the germline V gene. The V and J ends lost 4 bases and 0 bases respectively, with 10 bases between them. CDR3 residues: CASSKGHTNTGELFF. As DNA, the CDR3 is TGCGCCAGCAGCAAGGGACATACGAACACCGGGGAGCTGTTTTTT.

The gene calls are TRBV5-1 and TRBJ2-1, with 8 bases matching TRBD1. The CDR3 runs to 15 residues. The V segment lost 4 bases and the J segment 1 base; nucleotides outside the gene matches: 4. The V gene's germline CDR1 is SGHRS and CDR2 YFSETQ. As DNA, the CDR3 is TGCGCCAGCAGCACCAGGGGGCTATCCTACAATGAGCAGTTCTTC. This translates into CASSTRGLSYNEQFF.

V is TRBV7-9 and J is TRBJ1-2; D remains unclear. Trimming took 1 base from V and 5 from J, leaving 14 bases between them. This CDR3 has 15 amino acids. Germline assignment: CDR1 SEHNR and CDR2 FQNEAQ (reference sequence). The CDR3 loop is CASSLEGASDYGYTF. CDR3 coding DNA: TGTGCCAGCAGCTTAGAAGGAGCGTCGGATTATGGCTACACCTTC.

The gene calls are TRBV6-5 and TRBJ2-7; D unresolved. The CDR3 spans 12 residues. The V end lost 6 bases, the J end lost 4 bases, and 10 bases lay between the germline ends. The germline V gene has CDR1 MNHEY and CDR2 SVGAGI. In DNA form, the CDR3 reads TGTGCCAGCAGGGCAAGGAGTTACGAGCAGTACGTC. Translated, it gives CASRARSYEQYV.

This chain joins TRBV9 and TRBJ2-7, with D possibly matching TRBD1 (6 bases). Looked up from germline, CDR1 is SGDLS and CDR2 is YYNGEE. V shed 4 bases and J shed 0 bases, with 14 bases lying between them. The CDR3 is 15 amino acids. CDR3: CASSFRDTNSYEQYF. As DNA, the CDR3 is TGTGCCAGCAGCTTCAGGGACACCAACTCCTACGAGCAGTACTTC.

This clone appeared a few times. One end of the junction is discordant with germline, which a read error may explain. The gene calls are TRBV12-3 or TRBV12-4 and TRBJ2-2; 7 bases match TRBD1. The CDR3 runs to 11 residues. The CDR3 nucleotides are TGTGCCAGCAAACGACAGGGCCCCTGGTCTTTT. This gives the protein CASKRQGPWSF.

The chain links TRBV4-1 to TRBJ1-2; D remains unclear. V lost 0 bases and J 8 bases, leaving 19 bases between the germline ends. The germline gives CDR1 MGHRA, CDR2 YSYEKL. This CDR3 contains 16 residues. CDR3 nucleotide sequence: TGCGCCAGCAGCCAAGATCTTTATTTTGGCCGGGAGGGCTACACCTTC. It encodes CASSQDLYFGREGYTF.